This T cell receptor beta chain was retrieved from a study of cytomegalovirus exposure and HLA in healthy donors. V lost 4 bases to trimming and J lost 5 bases, with 14 bases between them. Germline CDR1 and CDR2: MNHEY and SVGAGI. This CDR3 spans 14 amino acids. Here immunoSEQ multiplex PCR was the method, and the copy in TCRdb shows in-frame clones only, minus some. This sample carries 200,000 to 300,000 clones, about 88% of them seen once, and the ten largest clones take approximately 12%. The TCR sequence derives from a man aged 18 to 29 in good health and CMV-seropositive. The material sequenced was PBMCs. This chain uses TRBV6-5 with TRBJ1-1, with TRBD1 as a possible D gene (5 bases). The CDR3 protein is CASSWQNRGTEAFF. The CDR3 nucleotides are TGTGCCAGCAGTTGGCAGAATCGGGGGACTGAAGCTTTCTTT.